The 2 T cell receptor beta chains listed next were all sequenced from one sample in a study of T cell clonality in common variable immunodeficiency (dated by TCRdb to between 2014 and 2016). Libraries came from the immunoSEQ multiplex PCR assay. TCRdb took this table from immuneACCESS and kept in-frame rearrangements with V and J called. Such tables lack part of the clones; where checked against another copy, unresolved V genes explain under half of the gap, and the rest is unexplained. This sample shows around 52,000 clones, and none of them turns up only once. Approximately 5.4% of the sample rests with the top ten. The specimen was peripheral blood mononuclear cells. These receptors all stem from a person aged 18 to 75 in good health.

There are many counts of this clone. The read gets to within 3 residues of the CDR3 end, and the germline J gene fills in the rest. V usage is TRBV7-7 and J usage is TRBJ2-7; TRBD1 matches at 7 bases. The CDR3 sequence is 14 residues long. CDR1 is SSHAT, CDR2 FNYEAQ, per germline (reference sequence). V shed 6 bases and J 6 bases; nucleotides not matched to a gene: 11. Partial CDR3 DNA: TGTGCCAGCAGTAAAGGGACAGCGCCAGGCGAG. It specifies CASSKGTAPGE. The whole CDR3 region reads CASSKGTAPGEQYF.

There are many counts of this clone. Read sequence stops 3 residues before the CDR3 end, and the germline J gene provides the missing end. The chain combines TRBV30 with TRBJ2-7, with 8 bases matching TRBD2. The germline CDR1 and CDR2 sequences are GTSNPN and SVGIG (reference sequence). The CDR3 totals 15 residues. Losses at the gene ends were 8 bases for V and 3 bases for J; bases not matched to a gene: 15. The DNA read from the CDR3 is TGTGCCCGGGGAGGTAGGACTAGCAGAATCTACGAG. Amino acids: CARGGRTSRIYE. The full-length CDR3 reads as CARGGRTSRIYEQYF.